This is a list of T cell receptor beta chains from one sample in a study of blood T cell repertoires in COVID-19. Profiling relied on immunoSEQ multiplex PCR, and the TCRdb table lists in-frame clones only, not all of them. The sample shows about 98,000 clones, approximately 92% of them seen only once. Source material: peripheral blood. The receptors originated from a woman between 45 and 60 years old with COVID-19, enrolled during active disease. CDR3s include the opening cysteine and the closing phenylalanine or tryptophan. The D gene is left open where the match is weak. The size entry is marked missing in some rows and otherwise reads once, few, many or a size class.

>-|TRBJ2-7|TRBD2|TRBV2
CASTAEASGGYEQYF
TGTGCCAGCACCGCAGAGGCTAGCGGGGGGTACGAGCAGTACTTC
>-|TRBJ1-1|-|TRBV27
CASTEGSAGRTEAFF
TGTGCCAGCACCGAAGGCTCCGCAGGGAGGACTGAAGCTTTCTTT
>-|TRBJ2-2|-|TRBV4-3
CASSQEAGGTGELFF
TGCGCCAGCAGCCAAGAGGCAGGCGGGACCGGGGAGCTGTTTTTT
>-|TRBJ1-2|TRBD1|TRBV6-6
CASSPAGTGVRGYTF
TGTGCCAGCAGCCCCGCCGGGACAGGGGTAAGGGGCTACACCTTC
>-|TRBJ2-1|TRBD2|TRBV19
CASSPGGGPTNEQFF
TGTGCCAGTAGTCCGGGCGGGGGGCCGACCAATGAGCAGTTCTTC
>-|TRBJ1-1|-|TRBV6-6
CATRARENTEAFF
TGTGCCACGAGGGCCCGGGAGAACACTGAAGCTTTCTTT
>-|TRBJ2-7|-|TRBV21-1
CASSKEWIGQGAKQYF
TGTGCCAGCAGCAAAGAGTGGATTGGACAGGGGGCTAAGCAGTACTTC
>-|TRBJ1-2|-|TRBV20-1
CSASKGQQNYGYTF
TGCAGTGCTAGTAAAGGACAGCAGAACTATGGCTACACCTTC
>-|TRBJ2-7|-|TRBV7-9
CALTEGYEQYF
TGTGCCCTAACCGAGGGCTACGAGCAGTACTTC
>-|TRBJ1-5|-|TRBV12-3/TRBV12-4
CASSFRTVVPQHF
TGTGCCAGCAGTTTTAGGACAGTTGTGCCCCAGCATTTT
>-|TRBJ1-3|-|TRBV15
CATSRDRVPGNTIYF
TGTGCCACCAGCAGAGACAGGGTACCCGGAAACACCATATATTTT
>-|TRBJ2-7|TRBD1|TRBV27
CASSLPGTALYEQYF
TGTGCCAGCAGTTTACCCGGGACAGCCCTCTACGAGCAGTACTTC
>-|TRBJ1-2|TRBD1|TRBV6-6
CASSLTGEGYTF
TGTGCCAGCAGTCTCACAGGGGAAGGCTACACCTTC
>-|TRBJ2-2|TRBD1|TRBV27
CASSFPGTENTGELFF
TGTGCCAGCAGTTTCCCTGGGACAGAAAACACCGGGGAGCTGTTTTTT
>-|TRBJ2-1|-|TRBV29-1
CSVLPGVGEQFF
TGCAGCGTTCTACCGGGGGTAGGTGAGCAGTTCTTC
>-|TRBJ2-2|-|TRBV7-9
CASSSIHRAGELFF
TGTGCCAGCAGCTCCATACACAGGGCCGGGGAGCTGTTTTTT
>-|TRBJ1-2|-|TRBV9
CASKEGGHGYTF
TGTGCCAGCAAGGAGGGCGGGCATGGCTACACCTTC
>-|TRBJ2-1|TRBD2|TRBV5-1
CASSLAPAGGYEQFF
TGCGCCAGCAGCTTGGCGCCGGCGGGGGGTTATGAGCAGTTCTTC
>-|TRBJ1-2|TRBD1|TRBV6-5
CASRPRIQGSGGYTF
TGTGCCAGCAGACCCAGAATACAGGGGTCAGGAGGCTACACCTTC
>-|TRBJ2-2|-|TRBV7-6
CASSLLAVSTGELFF
TGTGCCAGCAGCCTACTAGCCGTGTCGACCGGGGAGCTGTTTTTT
>once|TRBJ1-1|TRBD1|TRBV2
CASSDRGDTEAFF
TGTGCCAGCAGTGACAGGGGGGACACTGAAGCTTTCTTT
>-|TRBJ2-1|-|TRBV12-5
CASGPNYNEQFF
TGTGCTAGTGGTCCAAACTACAATGAGCAGTTCTTC
>-|TRBJ1-3|-|TRBV24-1
CATSGQSNTIYF
TGTGCCACCAGTGGACAGTCCAACACCATATATTTT
>-|TRBJ2-3|-|TRBV6-5
CASSYFSGDTQYF
TGTGCCAGCAGTTACTTCTCAGGGGATACGCAGTATTTT
>once|TRBJ2-3|TRBD1|TRBV9
CASSVGLDRGLDTQYF
TGTGCCAGCAGCGTAGGTCTGGACAGGGGATTAGATACGCAGTATTTT
>-|TRBJ2-7|-|TRBV19
CASSIGAGIHEQYF
TGTGCCAGTAGTATTGGGGCAGGGATACACGAGCAGTACTTC
>-|TRBJ2-3|-|TRBV2
CASRKAWGGSDTQYF
TGTGCCAGCAGGAAGGCGTGGGGGGGCTCAGATACGCAGTATTTT
>-|TRBJ2-1|TRBD2|TRBV30
CAWSVLSGVSGEQFF
TGTGCCTGGAGTGTACTTAGCGGGGTATCTGGTGAGCAGTTCTTC
>once|TRBJ1-3|-|TRBV3-1/TRBV3-2
CAAGRALGGNTIYF
TGTGCCGCCGGGCGGGCCCTGGGAGGAAACACCATATATTTT
>-|TRBJ2-5|-|TRBV28
CATRQETQYF
TGTGCCACCCGTCAGGAGACCCAGTACTTC
>-|TRBJ2-3|TRBD2|TRBV6-5
CASSYHISGGTDTQYF
TGTGCCAGCAGTTACCATATATCGGGGGGGACAGATACGCAGTATTTT
>-|TRBJ2-7|-|TRBV6-5
CASRVTGSSYEQYF
TGTGCCAGCAGAGTCACGGGGAGCTCCTACGAGCAGTACTTC
>-|TRBJ2-1|TRBD1|TRBV19
CASSILTGQRFF
TGTGCCAGTAGTATCTTGACAGGGCAGAGGTTCTTC
>-|TRBJ1-1|-|TRBV4-3
CASSQDQGQNTEAFF
TGCGCCAGCAGCCAAGATCAGGGGCAGAACACTGAAGCTTTCTTT
>-|TRBJ2-1|-|TRBV2
CASSKDRGAGNEQFF
TGTGCCAGCAGTAAAGATCGGGGGGCGGGCAATGAGCAGTTCTTC
>-|TRBJ1-3|-|TRBV6-5
CASRAGSGNTIYF
TGTGCCAGCAGAGCGGGCTCTGGAAACACCATATATTTT
>-|TRBJ1-5|-|TRBV29-1
CSVRGSGNQPQHF
TGCAGCGTTCGGGGGTCGGGCAATCAGCCCCAGCATTTT
>-|TRBJ1-5|-|TRBV5-1
CASSPTGESNQPQHF
TGCGCCAGCAGCCCCACCGGGGAGAGCAATCAGCCCCAGCATTTT
>-|TRBJ1-1|-|TRBV10-3
CAISHPGPNTEAFF
TGTGCCATCAGTCATCCGGGTCCGAACACTGAAGCTTTCTTT
>-|TRBJ1-4|-|TRBV5-5
CASSLAGRTNEKLFF
TGTGCCAGCAGCTTGGCGGGGAGGACTAATGAAAAACTGTTTTTT
>-|TRBJ2-7|TRBD1|TRBV20-1
CSASTGTGQYEQYF
TGCAGTGCTAGTACCGGGACAGGGCAGTACGAGCAGTACTTC